Below are 28 T cell receptor beta chains sequenced from a single sample in a study of cytomegalovirus exposure and HLA in healthy donors. Use of 60 Vbeta and 13 Jbeta primers characterized the PCR. Assay: immunoSEQ multiplex PCR; the TCRdb copy retains only in-frame clones and omits some. The table includes around 140,000 clones, 77% detected once. Sequencing input: PBMCs. The receptors were gathered from a woman aged 60-75 years in good health and CMV-seronegative.

As DNA, the CDR3 is TGTGCCAGCCCAAACAGGAACACCGGGGAGCTGTTTTTT. Encoded protein: CASPNRNTGELFF. The chain uses TRBV28 and TRBJ2-2; D is unclear. The CDR3 is made up of 13 amino acids. Trimming stripped 8 bases from V and 1 base from J, with 8 bases between. CDR1 is MDHEN, CDR2 SYDVKM, per germline.

The V and J genes are TRBV28 and TRBJ1-5, with no clear D. Trimming took 5 bases from V and 7 from J, leaving 9 bases between them. The CDR3 runs to 12 residues. Germline lookup yields CDR1 MDHEN and CDR2 SYDVKM. The CDR3 DNA reads TGTGCCAGCAGTCCGAGATACCAGCCCCAGCATTTT. It translates to CASSPRYQPQHF.

J is TRBJ2-1 and V is TRBV7-2; 8 bases line up with TRBD1. V lost 3 bases to trimming and J lost 0 bases; unmatched junction nucleotides: 1. This CDR3 region has 15 residues. Germline assignment: CDR1 SGHTA and CDR2 FQGNSA. The CDR3 region has the DNA TGTGCCAGCAGCTTGGACAGGGCCTCCTACAATGAGCAGTTCTTC. Its translation: CASSLDRASYNEQFF. Based on the CDR3 plus reference TRBV7-2 and TRBJ2-1, the full variable domain is GAGVSQSPSNKVTEKGKDVELRCDPISGHTALYWYRQSLGQGLEFLIYFQGNSAPDKSGLPSDRFSAERTGGSVSTLTIQRTQQEDSAVYLCASSLDRASYNEQFFGPGTRLTVL.

About this clone itself: The sample holds other DNA sequences that translate to the same CDR3. This chain links TRBV7-3 with TRBJ2-7; TRBD2 is a possible D gene (5 bases). This CDR3 is 13 amino acids long. Trimming cost V 5 bases and J 4 bases, with 12 bases left between them. Germline loops: CDR1 SGHTA, CDR2 FQGTGA. The chain's CDR3 is CASSLDYRYEQYF. As DNA, the CDR3 is TGTGCCAGCAGCCTAGACTACAGATACGAGCAGTACTTC.

CDR3 loop: CASNAGERNQPQHF. The CDR3 coding sequence is TGTGCCAGCAACGCGGGGGAGCGCAATCAGCCCCAGCATTTT. V and J are TRBV2 and TRBJ1-5, with a tentative D call TRBD1 (5 bases). CDR3 size: 14 residues. The V and J ends lost 7 bases and 2 bases respectively, with 12 bases between them. Germline loops: CDR1 SNHLY, CDR2 FYNNEI.

V is TRBV5-6 and J is TRBJ1-2; 10 bases are shared with TRBD1. The CDR3 has 16 residues. The junction had 6 bases not matched to a gene; V was cut back by 2 bases and J by 2 bases. Germline assignment: CDR1 SGHDT and CDR2 YYEEEE. The CDR3 nucleotides are TGTGCCAGCAGCTTCTACGTGGGACAGGGGAACTATGGCTACACCTTC. Protein sequence: CASSFYVGQGNYGYTF.

The chain carries TRBV6-5 and TRBJ2-5, with TRBD2 identical over 7 bases. This CDR3 has 14 amino acids. The ends lost 6 bases at V and 4 bases at J; junction bases unmatched: 8. Germline CDR1 is MNHEY and CDR2 is SVGAGI. The CDR3 is CASSPREGRETQYF. The CDR3 coding sequence is TGTGCCAGCAGCCCAAGGGAGGGCCGAGAGACCCAGTACTTC.

V and J are TRBV9 and TRBJ2-7; 8 nucleotides agree with TRBD2. V was clipped by 7 bases and J by 2 bases; unmatched bases: 5. This CDR3 comprises 13 residues. Germline CDR1 reads SGDLS; CDR2 reads YYNGEE. The CDR3 here is CASGPGGTYEQYF. CDR3 coding DNA: TGTGCCAGCGGTCCGGGGGGGACCTACGAGCAGTACTTC.

The chain uses TRBV5-4 and TRBJ1-2, with D perhaps matching TRBD1 (6 bases). Germline V gene lookup returns CDR1 SGHNT and CDR2 YYREEE (reference sequence). This CDR3 is 17 amino acids long. CDR3 protein: CHTAKGGKRSPNYGYTF. As DNA, the CDR3 is TGTCACACGGCTAAGGGGGGGAAAAGGAGTCCAAACTATGGCTACACCTTC.

CDR3 loop: CASTRDRVVDEAFF. CDR3 bases: TGTGCCAGCACCCGGGACAGGGTAGTGGATGAAGCTTTCTTT. This chain joins TRBV6-5 and TRBJ1-1; 9 bases fit TRBD1. Germline CDR1 is MNHEY and CDR2 is SVGAGI. V lost 7 bases and J lost 7; bases outside the gene matches: 10. There are 14 residues in the CDR3.

The CDR3 loop reads CASRQGAADTQYF. For the CDR3, the DNA is TGTGCCAGCAGACAGGGGGCCGCAGATACGCAGTATTTT. This chain joins TRBV6-1 and TRBJ2-3; the match to TRBD1 covers 9 bases. Germline V gives CDR1 MNHNS, CDR2 SASEGT. The CDR3 is made up of 13 amino acids. V trimming: 6 bases; J trimming: 4 bases; junction bases outside the gene matches: 2.

V is TRBV6-9 and J is TRBJ2-7; 9 positions match TRBD2. CDR1 and CDR2 from the germline V gene are MNHGY and SVAAGI. This CDR3 comprises 16 residues. Germline trimming cut 6 bases from V and 5 bases from J; bases unmatched to any gene: 14. CDR3 sequence: CASSLPPQRGVHEQYF. The CDR3 coding sequence is TGTGCCAGCAGCCTCCCCCCCCAGCGGGGGGTCCACGAGCAGTACTTC.

Concerning this clone: The sample holds other DNA sequences that translate to the same CDR3. The J gene is TRBJ1-2, the V gene TRBV7-9, with 10 positions matching TRBD1. Trimming cost V 5 bases and J 6 bases; bases outside gene matches: 3. The CDR3 has 13 residues. Germline assignment: CDR1 SEHNR and CDR2 FQNEAQ (reference sequence). In DNA, the CDR3 is TGTGCCAGCAGCCAGACAGGGGGCAATGGCTACACCTTC. This gives the protein CASSQTGGNGYTF.

V is TRBV19 and J is TRBJ1-5; D possibly corresponds to TRBD1 (5 bases). V gave up 6 bases and J gave up 0 bases, with 12 bases separating them. CDR1 and CDR2 from the germline V gene are LNHDA and SQIVND (reference sequence). The CDR3 length is 15 residues. CDR3 in DNA: TGTGCCAGTAGAGGTCGGGGGTATAGCAATCAGCCCCAGCATTTT. It is translated as CASRGRGYSNQPQHF. The whole variable domain, filled in from reference TRBV19 and TRBJ1-5, reads DGGITQSPKYLFRKEGQNVTLSCEQNLNHDAMYWYRQDPGQGLRLIYYSQIVNDFQKGDIAEGYSVSREKKESFPLTVTSAQKNPTAFYLCASRGRGYSNQPQHFGDGTRLSIL.

This rearrangement joins TRBV11-2 to TRBJ1-5; possibly TRBD1 for D (5 bases). The CDR3 has 14 residues. Germline lookup yields CDR1 SGHAT and CDR2 FQNNGV. V was trimmed by 3 bases and J by 6 bases, leaving 12 bases between them. CDR3 sequence reads: CASSLGGVRQPQHF. In DNA, the CDR3 is TGTGCCAGCAGCTTGGGGGGAGTACGTCAGCCCCAGCATTTT.

V is TRBV19 and J is TRBJ2-3; 9 nucleotides match TRBD2. V lost 5 bases to trimming and J lost 2 bases; unmatched junction nucleotides: 8. The CDR3 is 16 amino acids. CDR1 and CDR2 (germline): LNHDA, SQIVND (reference sequence). The CDR3 DNA follows: TGTGCCAGTAGTCTATTAGCGGGGGCCTTCACAGATACGCAGTATTTT. Translating gives CASSLLAGAFTDTQYF.

V and J are TRBV28 and TRBJ1-5, with D tentatively TRBD1 (6 bases). The germline V gene has CDR1 MDHEN and CDR2 SYDVKM. This CDR3 spans 14 amino acids. V lost 9 bases to trimming and J lost 3 bases, with 15 bases between them. CDR3 bases: TGTGCCAGTACAGGGAGAGTAGACAATCAGCCCCAGCATTTT. Residues: CASTGRVDNQPQHF.

This clone has just one count. The rearrangement uses TRBV9 and TRBJ2-1; 9 bases fit TRBD2. The ends lost 1 base at V and 2 bases at J; junction bases unmatched: 4. The CDR3 runs to 16 residues. Germline CDR1 reads SGDLS; CDR2 reads YYNGEE. CDR3 bases: TGTGCCAGCAGCGTATATGGCGGGGGGGCCTACAATGAGCAGTTCTTC. This encodes CASSVYGGGAYNEQFF. Based on the CDR3 plus reference TRBV9 and TRBJ2-1, the full variable domain is DSGVTQTPKHLITATGQRVTLRCSPRSGDLSVYWYQQSLDQGLQFLIQYYNGEERAKGNILERFSAQQFPDLHSELNLSSLELGDSALYFCASSVYGGGAYNEQFFGPGTRLTVL.

V and J are TRBV30 and TRBJ2-7, with 8 bases aligning to TRBD2. V was clipped by 3 bases and J by 2 bases; unmatched bases: 3. The V gene's germline CDR1 is GTSNPN and CDR2 SVGIG (reference sequence). This CDR3 comprises 13 residues. CDR3 in amino acids: CAWRQAGAYEQYF. In nucleotides, the CDR3 is TGTGCCTGGAGGCAAGCGGGGGCCTACGAGCAGTACTTC.

The chain employs TRBV7-8 and TRBJ2-3, with TRBD1 matching over 8 bases. Germline lookup yields CDR1 SGHVS and CDR2 FQNEAQ. Trimming cost V 5 bases and J 4 bases; bases outside gene matches: 8. The CDR3 covers 15 residues. CDR3 loop: CASSRQGASPDTQYF. The DNA of the CDR3 is TGTGCCAGCAGCCGTCAGGGGGCAAGCCCAGATACGCAGTATTTT.

The chain is built from TRBV2 and TRBJ2-7; 9 bases fit TRBD1. This CDR3 spans 15 amino acids. Germline values: CDR1 SNHLY, CDR2 FYNNEI. The V segment lost 0 bases and the J segment 5 bases; nucleotides outside the gene matches: 5. CDR3 bases: TGTGCCAGCAGTGAAGCAAGGACAGGGGTACACGAGCAGTACTTC. This translates into CASSEARTGVHEQYF.

This clone was found a few times. The rearrangement uses TRBV9 and TRBJ1-4; maybe TRBD1 (5 bases). CDR1 is SGDLS, CDR2 YYNGEE, per germline. This CDR3 is built from 17 residues. V lost 4 bases and J lost 4, with 20 bases in between. This chain's CDR3 is CASSMRTSWEYNEKLFF. In DNA form, the CDR3 reads TGTGCCAGCAGCATGCGGACATCCTGGGAATATAATGAAAAACTGTTTTTT.

The chain uses TRBV5-1 and TRBJ1-1; 7 nucleotides align to TRBD1. This CDR3 is 14 amino acids long. Trimming at V came to 4 bases and at J to 1 base, leaving 4 bases not matched to a gene. The germline V gene encodes CDR1 SGHRS and CDR2 YFSETQ. The CDR3 nucleotides read TGCGCCAGCAGCCAACAGGGGACGAACACTGAAGCTTTCTTT. It translates to CASSQQGTNTEAFF.

The chain is built from TRBV14 and TRBJ2-1; 16 nucleotides agree with TRBD2. This CDR3 is 16 amino acids long. The V segment lost 7 bases and the J segment 7 bases; nucleotides outside the gene matches: 7. Germline CDR1 SGHDN, CDR2 FVKESK. CDR3 loop: CASKGTSGRAINEQFF. CDR3 nucleotides: TGTGCCAGCAAGGGGACTAGCGGGAGGGCCATAAATGAGCAGTTCTTC.

This chain links TRBV15 with TRBJ1-4, with D possibly TRBD1 on 6 matching bases. Deletions cut 3 bases from V and 4 bases from J, with 15 bases between. This CDR3 has 16 amino acids. In germline, CDR1 is LNHNV, CDR2 YYDKDF (reference sequence). In DNA, the CDR3 is TGTGCCACCAGCAGGGGGCCGACAGGCGGTAATGAAAAACTGTTTTTT. Translated, it gives CATSRGPTGGNEKLFF. The full variable domain, in which reference TRBV15 and TRBJ1-4 provide the parts outside the CDR3, is DAMVIQNPRYQVTQFGKPVTLSCSQTLNHNVMYWYQQKSSQAPKLLFHYYDKDFNNEADTPDNFQSRRPNTSFCFLDIRSPGLGDTAMYLCATSRGPTGGNEKLFFGSGTQLSVL.

A few counts support this clone. This sequence joins TRBV19 and TRBJ2-1, with TRBD1 identical over 8 bases. The germline V gene encodes CDR1 LNHDA and CDR2 SQIVND (reference sequence). This CDR3 is built from 14 residues. J lost 6 bases, V lost 5 bases, and 6 bases had no gene match. The CDR3 reads CASSSGTGPNEQFF. In DNA form, the CDR3 reads TGTGCCAGTAGTTCCGGGACAGGCCCCAATGAGCAGTTCTTC. Looking up the rest from reference TRBV19 and TRBJ2-1 gives the full variable domain: DGGITQSPKYLFRKEGQNVTLSCEQNLNHDAMYWYRQDPGQGLRLIYYSQIVNDFQKGDIAEGYSVSREKKESFPLTVTSAQKNPTAFYLCASSSGTGPNEQFFGPGTRLTVL.

The chain employs TRBV29-1 and TRBJ2-1, with TRBD1 matching 9 bases. From germline, CDR1 is SQVTM and CDR2 ANQGSEA. This CDR3 has 13 residues. Losses at the gene ends were 3 bases for V and 8 bases for J; bases not matched to a gene: 5. This CDR3 is CSVEGQGPDEQFF. CDR3 bases: TGCAGCGTTGAGGGACAGGGTCCGGATGAGCAGTTCTTC.

The J gene is TRBJ2-3, the V gene TRBV2; D might be TRBD1 (6 bases). The CDR3 extends over 22 amino acids. Trimming removed 8 bases at V and 2 bases at J, with 38 bases between. The germline V gene encodes CDR1 SNHLY and CDR2 FYNNEI. This CDR3 reads CASPRVQGSTYITCKNTDTQYF. CDR3 nucleotide sequence: TGTGCCAGCCCCAGAGTTCAGGGGTCGACATACATCACGTGCAAAAACACAGATACGCAGTATTTT.